This paragraph covers one T cell receptor beta chain sequence. Its cognate antigen has yet to be identified. Base qualities are not at hand, and no much larger clone is one base apart. The CDR1 and CDR2 encoded by the germline V gene (reference sequence) are GTSNPN and SVGIG. The CDR3, from cysteine to phenylalanine, totals 16 residues. This entry keeps only the CDR3 DNA: 48 bases, framed from base 1. V and J lose 4 bases and 0 bases, and a span of 13 bases separates them. These data originate in a study of early stage breast cancer tumors (dated by TCRdb to 2016 to 2017). Context from the whole study: Of the roughly 17 invasive breast tumors, more than 9 were found to be estrogen receptor-positive, progesterone receptor-positive and HER2-negative. Across all samples, over 2,000,000 templates representing over a million unique clonotypes were detected. Most of the 12 ER+/PR+/HER2- tumors were invasive ductal carcinomas, while the other four were invasive lobular carcinomas. On average, each sample got about 9.6-fold read coverage. Broad study findings and their caveats: Enriched TCRB sequences shared across patients were found to be mostly commonly generated sequences that were unlikely to play an important role in the tumor microenvironment. Because the cohort was small, a breakdown by tumor subtype could not be done. Roughly 2.5-fold higher T cell density and higher clonality were observed in tumors than in adjacent normal breast tissue. Sequencing bulk genomic DNA from unsorted cells could not capture chain pairing or functional markers like CD4, CD8 and FOXP3. Repertoires from blood resembled normal breast more closely than tumor, and using blood as a reference for each tissue separated tumor from normal in 14 of 16 patients.

The study profiled bulk TCR beta-chain repertoires in matched peripheral blood, tumor and adjacent normal breast tissue taken from fewer than 20 patients with early-stage breast cancer. Before surgery, whole blood (about 5-10 mL) was collected into EDTA tubes and processed within 2 hours. Peripheral blood mononuclear cells were isolated by Ficoll-Paque centrifugation in SepMate-50 tubes. For storage in liquid nitrogen, PBMCs were cryopreserved as aliquots of about 1.9 to 4.5 million cells in roughly 90% FBS with around 10% DMSO. Genomic DNA was extracted with the Qiagen AllPrep DNA/RNA Mini kit. Every sample was amplified as two independent genomic DNA replicates, using approximately 0.5 ug for blood and roughly 1.4 ug for tumor or normal breast. Following the manufacturer's instructions, the ImmunoSeq Intro kit was used to carry out TCRB sequencing on genomic DNA. Multiplex PCR ran around 30 cycles with proprietary primers and spike-in control sequences for absolute quantification. An 87-bp fragment spanning the CDR3 and flanking V and J genes was sequenced with single-end 150-bp reads. Each lane of an Illumina MiSeq running version 3.0 chemistry carried seven multiplexed samples, with two replicates apiece. On the authors' methods: Raw data were processed by the vendor's proprietary pipeline, with both replicates merged into one result per sample. A clonotype was defined as productive rearrangements that share the same V-gene family, CDR3 amino acid sequence and J-gene segment. To compute clonality, the normalized Shannon entropy (Pielou evenness) of TCRB abundances was subtracted from 1. T cell density was estimated by dividing total templates by the number of input cells inferred from the DNA input amount. Recon with default parameters was used to estimate total repertoire diversity and clonality. A clonotype counted as tumor-enriched if its abundance in tumor exceeded 0.1% and was at least 32-fold higher than its abundance in normal breast. In its TCRdb copy, this immuneACCESS table keeps in-frame sequences only and misses some clones. Where compared with another copy, unresolved V genes explain less than half of these, and the others have no known cause. V and J calls and clone size follow that table, whereas D and trimming were derived from the DNA. The sample contains about 70,000 clones, approximately 84% of them found a single time. The top ten clones comprise approximately 4.5% of the sample.

The TCR originated in a person aged 35-49 years with breast cancer. This chain joins TRBV30 to TRBJ2-6; a weak D assignment points to TRBD1 (5 bases agree). Source material: blood. The encoded CDR3 is CAWTSGFGSGANVLTF. The bases read TGTGCCTGGACTTCAGGGTTCGGCTCTGGGGCCAACGTCCTGACTTTC.